These 3 T cell receptor beta chains were all obtained from the same sample, sequenced in a study of shared clonotypes between healthy human individuals. TCRdb's table, derived via immunoSEQ multiplex PCR, lists solely in-frame clones and lacks some. The top ten hold 0.4% to 0.45% of the sample, which has approximately 1,500,000 clones, around 98% seen once. What was sequenced was naive CD4+ T cells sorted from blood. Subset described: CD45RA+ positively selected. The receptor source for this set is a man younger than 40 in good health.

This clone was counted a single time. The V call is TRBV7-8, the J call TRBJ2-7, with D possibly being TRBD1 or TRBD2 (5 bases each). There are 14 residues in the CDR3. The ends were cut back, 7 bases at V and 4 bases at J, with 17 bases in the middle. Germline CDR1 SGHVS, CDR2 FQNEAQ. The CDR3 bases are TGTGCCAGCAACCCCGGGACGGATCTTTACGAGCAGTACTTC. Its translation: CASNPGTDLYEQYF.

V is TRBV7-9 and J is TRBJ2-7; D call uncertain. CDR1 and CDR2 from the germline V gene are SEHNR and FQNEAQ (reference sequence). V was trimmed by 1 base and J by 0 bases, leaving 16 bases between them. CDR3 length: 17 amino acids. CDR3 loop: CASSLGRFGMSSYEQYF. The CDR3 DNA reads TGTGCCAGCAGCTTAGGACGGTTTGGGATGAGCTCCTACGAGCAGTACTTC.

CDR3 sequence reads: CASSDPGRMNTEAFF. CDR3 nucleotides: TGTGCCAGCAGTGATCCAGGAAGAATGAACACTGAAGCTTTCTTT. The chain carries TRBV28 and TRBJ1-1; no clear D. This CDR3 is built from 15 residues. Trimming removed 5 bases from V and 0 bases from J, with 13 bases in between. Germline values: CDR1 MDHEN, CDR2 SYDVKM.